These 8 T cell receptor beta chains came from one sample sequenced in a study of response to subunit inactivated influenza vaccine. TCRdb called the RT-PCR reads again in MiXCR, with one record for every CDR3 protein. The sample yields hundreds of thousands of distinct CDR3 sequences, approximately 7.6% seen once. The input for sequencing was PBMCs from blood, taken roughly 24 months after vaccination. The receptors here all came from a man aged 45 to 70 who received an inactivated influenza vaccine.

This clonotype was observed many times. The junction does not match germline at one end; this may be a read error. Here the CDR3 reads CASSVSGGAGDTQYF. The CDR3 nucleotides are TGTGCTAGCAGCGTTAGCGGGGGGGCAGGAGATACGCAGTATTTT. The chain recombines TRBV7-7 with TRBJ2-3; TRBD2 agrees at 11 bases. CDR3 length: 15 amino acids. Germline CDR1 and CDR2: SSHAT and FNYEAQ (reference sequence).

The chain links TRBV12-3 or TRBV12-4 to TRBJ2-5; 8 bases line up with TRBD1. The length of the CDR3 is 17 residues. V shed 3 bases, J shed 4 bases, and the junction held 13 bases outside the gene matches. The CDR3 region has the DNA TGTGCCAGCAGTTTTCCCCTGGGGCAGGGGGCGGGAGAGACCCAGTACTTC. It is translated as CASSFPLGQGAGETQYF.

At least ten counts were recorded for this clonotype. CDR3 region: CSVLLSETQYF. CDR3 sequence (DNA): TGCAGCGTCTTGTTGTCAGAGACCCAGTACTTC. The chain combines TRBV29-1 with TRBJ2-5; D uncertain. The CDR3 consists of 11 residues. Looked up from germline, CDR1 is SQVTM and CDR2 is ANQGSEA. Trimming left V 6 bases short and J 4 bases short, with 9 bases between.

This clonotype was recorded a few times. The V gene is TRBV10-3, the J gene TRBJ2-2; D is perhaps TRBD2 (5 bases). Germline CDR1 ENHRY, CDR2 SYGVKD. Trimming removed 7 bases at V and 3 bases at J, with 12 bases between. The CDR3 covers 14 residues. DNA for the CDR3: TGTGCCATCAATTCCGGGATTCACACCGGGGAGCTGTTTTTT. This sequence encodes CAINSGIHTGELFF.

This clonotype was counted many times. This rearrangement joins TRBV6-5 to TRBJ2-5; D is uncertain. Germline assignment: CDR1 MNHEY and CDR2 SVGAGI. V dropped 2 bases and J dropped 2 bases, with 12 bases sitting between them. This CDR3 spans 15 amino acids. CDR3 DNA: TGTGCCAGCAGTTACCAACCTCGAATTCAAGAGACCCAGTACTTC. Amino acids: CASSYQPRIQETQYF.

This clonotype was seen many times. The J gene is TRBJ2-3, the V gene TRBV5-1; 7 positions match TRBD1. Trimming took 2 bases from V and 5 from J; bases not matched to a gene: 5. Looked up from germline, CDR1 is SGHRS and CDR2 is YFSETQ. The CDR3 is 14 residues long. This chain's CDR3 is CASSFDRVGDTQYF. DNA for the CDR3: TGCGCCAGCAGCTTCGACAGGGTTGGAGATACGCAGTATTTT.

The gene calls are TRBV28 and TRBJ2-1, with D perhaps given as TRBD1 or TRBD2 (5 bases each). There are 14 residues in the CDR3. CDR1 is MDHEN, CDR2 SYDVKM, per germline. Trimming shortened V by 5 bases and J by 7 bases, and 15 bases separated the two germline ends. In DNA form, the CDR3 reads TGTGCCAGCAGTGTCTTGGGACCTACGAATGAGCAGTTCTTC. Amino acids: CASSVLGPTNEQFF.

The V gene is TRBV7-6, the J gene TRBJ1-1; 7 positions match TRBD1. With V trimmed by 5 bases and J by 4 bases, 4 bases remained unmatched. Germline V gene data show CDR1 as SGHVS and CDR2 as FNYEAQ. The CDR3 extends over 13 amino acids. The CDR3 region has the DNA TGTGCCAGCAGCGCCAGACAGGGCACTGAAGCTTTCTTT. Residues: CASSARQGTEAFF.